This TCR beta chain was observed in a study of cytomegalovirus exposure and HLA in healthy donors. Looked up from germline, CDR1 is SGHVS and CDR2 is FQNEAQ. The V gene end was trimmed by 4 bases and the J gene end by 0 bases; junction bases not matched to a gene: 12. The CDR3 length is 18 residues. The PCR employed 60 Vbeta primers together with 13 Jbeta primers. Generated by immunoSEQ multiplex PCR, the TCRdb table keeps only in-frame clones and is missing some. The sample carries about 140,000 clones, roughly 70% recorded once. The sequence was collected from a human donor in good health. The chain carries TRBV7-8 and TRBJ2-7; TRBD1 matches at 10 bases. The sequenced sample consisted of PBMCs. In DNA form, the CDR3 reads TGTGCCAGCAGCTCGGGGGCCGGGACAGGGGCCAACTCCTACGAGCAGTACTTC. Translation: CASSSGAGTGANSYEQYF.